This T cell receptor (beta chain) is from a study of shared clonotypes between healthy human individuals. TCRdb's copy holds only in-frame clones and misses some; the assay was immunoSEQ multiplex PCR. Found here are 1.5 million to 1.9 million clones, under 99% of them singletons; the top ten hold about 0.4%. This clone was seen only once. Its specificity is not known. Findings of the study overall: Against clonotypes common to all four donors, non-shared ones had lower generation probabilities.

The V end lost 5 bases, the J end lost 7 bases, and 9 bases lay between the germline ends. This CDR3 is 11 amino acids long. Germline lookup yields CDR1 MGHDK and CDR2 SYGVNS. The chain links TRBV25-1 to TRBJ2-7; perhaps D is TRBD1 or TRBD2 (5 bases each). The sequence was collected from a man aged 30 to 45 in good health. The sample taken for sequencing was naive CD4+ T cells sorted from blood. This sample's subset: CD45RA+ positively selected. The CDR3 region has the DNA TGTGCCAGCAGTTCGTGGGGGGAGCAGTACTTC. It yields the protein CASSSWGEQYF.